What follows are 19 T cell receptor beta chains derived from one specimen sequenced in a study of graft-versus-host responses after intestinal transplantation (dated by TCRdb to the early 2020s). No antigen has been assigned to these receptors. Read against the paper, the sample's time point label means: cells obtained before transplantation from donor or recipient. The library was obtained by the immunoSEQ multiplex PCR assay. Not all clones reach the TCRdb copy of this immuneACCESS table, which keeps in-frame sequences only. Checked studies attribute under half of the gap to unresolved V genes and leave the rest unexplained. This sample comprises over 100,000 clones, roughly nine tenths of them detected only once. Roughly 0.24% of the sample goes to the ten largest clones. This specimen was unstimulated CD4+ T cells sorted from spleen or lymph node cells, taken before transplant. The receptors were sampled from a human donor who was the organ donor for an intestinal transplant.

The CDR3 coding sequence is TGCGCCAGCAGCTTGTGGGGGGAATACGAGCAGTACTTC. Translation gives CASSLWGEYEQYF. The chain combines TRBV5-1 with TRBJ2-5; the D gene is possibly TRBD2 (6 bases). Judging by the DNA end, TRBJ2-7 fits better; the J call may be wrong. CDR3 length: 13 residues. Germline V CDR1 and CDR2: SGHRS, YFSETQ.

J is TRBJ2-1 and V is TRBV6-1; tentative D call: TRBD1 (5 bases). Trimming removed 6 bases from V and 0 bases from J, with 9 bases in between. CDR1 is MNHNS, CDR2 SASEGT, per germline. This CDR3 contains 14 residues. The CDR3 DNA follows: TGTGCCAGCAGAACAGGATTCTCCTACAATGAGCAGTTCTTC. As protein: CASRTGFSYNEQFF.

This clone appeared a single time. The chain couples TRBV5-8 to TRBJ2-7, with D perhaps matching TRBD1 (6 bases). The V and J ends lost 8 bases and 7 bases respectively, with 16 bases between them. CDR3 length: 12 amino acids. The germline V gene has CDR1 SGHTS and CDR2 YDEGEE. The CDR3 loop reads CASPVGAREQYF. In DNA form, the CDR3 reads TGTGCCAGTCCGGTGGGGGCGCGTGAGCAGTACTTC.

This clone was observed a few times. The V and J genes are TRBV6-1 and TRBJ2-6; D call uncertain. The CDR3 consists of 13 residues. Germline V gives CDR1 MNHNS, CDR2 SASEGT. Between the trimmed V and J ends, which lost 6 bases and 1 base, there was a span of 4 bases. The CDR3 DNA sequence: TGTGCCAGCAGGCGGTCTGGGGCCAACGTCCTGACTTTC. Protein: CASRRSGANVLTF.

The rearrangement uses TRBV7-2 and TRBJ1-1; D is undetermined. Trimming left V 5 bases short and J 3 bases short, with 10 bases between. Germline CDR1 is SGHTA and CDR2 is FQGNSA. The CDR3 contains 13 residues. CDR3 DNA: TGTGCCAGCAGCCCTAGGCGGGACACTGAAGCTTTCTTT. Residues: CASSPRRDTEAFF.

This rearrangement joins TRBV6-5 to TRBJ1-1; D possibly corresponds to TRBD1 (5 bases). With 2 bases removed from V and 4 bases from J, the gap between germline ends came to 8 bases. Germline lookup yields CDR1 MNHEY and CDR2 SVGAGI. The CDR3 sequence is 13 residues long. The CDR3: CASSYGGGTEAFF. In DNA form, the CDR3 reads TGTGCCAGCAGTTACGGGGGAGGCACTGAAGCTTTCTTT.

The chain carries TRBV7-2 and TRBJ1-4; D is perhaps TRBD1 (6 bases). Germline V gene data show CDR1 as SGHTA and CDR2 as FQGNSA. The CDR3 extends over 18 amino acids. The V end was cut by 4 bases, the J end by 0 bases, with 18 bases between. Here the CDR3 reads CASSSRRGARPTNEKLFF. The DNA for the CDR3 is TGTGCCAGCAGCTCGCGCCGGGGGGCGAGGCCAACTAATGAAAAACTGTTTTTT.

This clone has a handful of counts. The conserved phenylalanine or tryptophan normally closing the CDR3 is absent here, so this likely arose from a read error. It is unclear where the CDR3 begins or ends on the DNA, so no DNA is shown, and the CDR3 is as TCRdb lists it. V gene TRBV4-3 combines with J gene TRBJ1-2; the table's D call, TRBD1, was not checked against the DNA. The CDR3 is 9 amino acids long, termini counted. Germline V gene lookup returns CDR1 LGHNA and CDR2 YSLEER. The CDR3 is CASSQGRTD.

The rearrangement links TRBV7-2 to TRBJ2-7; 11 nucleotides align to TRBD2. After removal of 2 bases from V and 7 bases from J, the junction contained 7 bases not matched to a gene. This CDR3 region has 15 residues. Looked up from germline, CDR1 is SGHTA and CDR2 is FQGNSA. The CDR3 DNA sequence: TGTGCCAGCAGCTTATCACTAGCGGGAGTCGGGGAGCAGTACTTC. Translation: CASSLSLAGVGEQYF.

The rearrangement joins TRBV4-2 to TRBJ2-5, with 9 bases aligning to TRBD2. The CDR3 length is 15 residues. The V and J ends lost 3 bases and 4 bases, in that order; junction bases with no gene match: 6. Per the germline V gene, CDR1 is LGHNA and CDR2 is YNFKEQ. CDR3 DNA: TGTGCCAGCAGCCAGGTCGGAGCGGGAGGAGAGACCCAGTACTTC. It yields the protein CASSQVGAGGETQYF.

This clone has a handful of counts. V gene TRBV6-6 combines with J gene TRBJ2-2, with 12 bases that match TRBD2. CDR3 length: 15 amino acids. In germline, CDR1 is MNHNY, CDR2 SVGAGI (reference sequence). J lost 6 bases, V lost 6 bases, and 5 bases had no gene match. CDR3 in amino acids: CASSLTSGSAGELFF. The CDR3 DNA reads as TGTGCCAGCAGCCTGACTAGCGGGAGTGCCGGGGAGCTGTTTTTT.

V gene TRBV21-1 combines with J gene TRBJ1-3; the table's TRBD1 call for D was not verified on the DNA. TRBV21-1 is deemed a pseudogene. The length of the CDR3 is 15 residues. The CDR3 here is CASKYGLRSGNTIYF. The CDR3, as DNA: TGTGCCAGCAAATATGGGCTGCGCTCTGGAAACACCATATATTTT.

This clone was counted only a few times. The chain has TRBV5-6 and TRBJ2-2; D possibly corresponds to TRBD1 (5 bases). Germline-derived CDR1 and CDR2 are SGHDT and YYEEEE. Trimming removed 1 base at V and 0 bases at J, with 7 bases between. This CDR3 is 15 amino acids long. CDR3 residues: CASSLKGANTGELFF. CDR3 nucleotide sequence: TGTGCCAGCAGCTTGAAAGGGGCGAACACCGGGGAGCTGTTTTTT.

The table lists this clone with a few counts. The chain recombines TRBV10-2 with TRBJ2-7; a possible D gene is TRBD2 (5 bases). CDR3 length equals 12 residues. CDR1 is WSHSY and CDR2 is SAAADI in the germline V gene. V lost 4 bases to trimming and J lost 3 bases, with 7 bases between them. The CDR3 loop is CASSASGYEQYF. As DNA, the CDR3 is TGCGCCAGCAGTGCCAGCGGCTACGAGCAGTACTTC.

CDR3 amino acids: CASSAGGGYTF. DNA of the CDR3: TGTGCCAGCAGCGCAGGGGGTGGCTACACCTTC. The chain joins TRBV9 to TRBJ1-2, with TRBD1 identical over 7 bases. The J segment lost 7 bases and the V segment lost 3 bases, leaving 0 bases of the junction unmatched. Germline-derived CDR1 and CDR2 are SGDLS and YYNGEE. There are 11 residues in the CDR3.

The J gene is TRBJ1-1, the V gene TRBV28, with TRBD1 as a possible D gene (6 bases). The CDR3 spans 15 residues. The V end was cut by 5 bases, the J end by 3 bases, with 16 bases between. The germline CDR1 and CDR2 sequences are MDHEN and SYDVKM. The CDR3 sequence: CASSKIGRGYTEAFF. CDR3 coding DNA: TGTGCCAGCAGTAAGATCGGGAGGGGGTACACTGAAGCTTTCTTT. Based on the CDR3 plus reference TRBV28 and TRBJ1-1, the full variable domain is DVKVTQSSRYLVKRTGEKVFLECVQDMDHENMFWYRQDPGLGLRLIYFSYDVKMKEKGDIPEGYSVSREKKERFSLILESASTNQTSMYLCASSKIGRGYTEAFFGQGTRLTVV.

This rearrangement joins TRBV19 to TRBJ1-2; D is uncertain. The CDR3 has 11 amino acids. The germline V and J ends were trimmed by 4 bases and 7 bases, with 7 bases remaining between them. Per germline, CDR1 LNHDA and CDR2 SQIVND (reference sequence). The CDR3 DNA reads TGTGCCAGTAGTACAAGCAGTGGCTACACCTTC. Residues: CASSTSSGYTF.

The chain carries TRBV9 and TRBJ2-3; D is perhaps TRBD1 or TRBD2 (5 bases each). This CDR3 is 13 amino acids long. The germline gives CDR1 SGDLS, CDR2 YYNGEE. V lost 0 bases, J lost 6 bases, and 8 bases lay in between. The CDR3, as DNA: TGTGCCAGCAGCGTAGGAGGGGACGATACGCAGTATTTT. Translated: CASSVGGDDTQYF.

This clone has a handful of counts. The chain combines TRBV11-3 with TRBJ2-3; 10 bases agree with TRBD2. The CDR3 spans 14 residues. Trimming at V came to 1 base and at J to 5 bases, leaving 0 bases not matched to a gene. CDR1 and CDR2 from the germline V gene are SGHNT and YENEEA. CDR3 sequence: CASSLGLAGDTQYF. The CDR3 DNA reads as TGTGCCAGCAGCTTAGGACTAGCGGGAGATACGCAGTATTTT.